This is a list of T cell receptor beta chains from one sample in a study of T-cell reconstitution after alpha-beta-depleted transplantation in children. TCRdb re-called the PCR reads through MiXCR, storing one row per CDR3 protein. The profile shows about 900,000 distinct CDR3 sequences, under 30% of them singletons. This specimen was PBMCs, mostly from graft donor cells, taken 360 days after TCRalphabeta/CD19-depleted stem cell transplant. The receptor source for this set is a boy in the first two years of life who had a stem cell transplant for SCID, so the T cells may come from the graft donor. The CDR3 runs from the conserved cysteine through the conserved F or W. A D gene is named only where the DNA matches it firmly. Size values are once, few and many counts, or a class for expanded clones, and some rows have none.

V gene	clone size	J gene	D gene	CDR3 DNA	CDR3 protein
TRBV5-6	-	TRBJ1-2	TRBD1	TGTGCCAGCAGCAGACAGGGCTGGGATGGCTACACCTTC	CASSRQGWDGYTF
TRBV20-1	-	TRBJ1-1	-	TGCAGTGCAAAGGACAGACCGAACACTGAAGCTTTCTTT	CSAKDRPNTEAFF
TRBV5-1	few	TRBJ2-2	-	TGCGCCAGCAGCGGACAAACCACGGACACCGGGGAGCTGTTTTTT	CASSGQTTDTGELFF
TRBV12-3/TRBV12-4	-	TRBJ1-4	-	TGTGCCAGCAGTAGAACTCGGCAGAGCGGAGGAGAAAAACTGTTTTTT	CASSRTRQSGGEKLFF
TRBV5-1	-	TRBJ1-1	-	TGCGCCAGCACGGTCGACACTTCTTTGGCTGAAGCTTTCTTT	CASTVDTSLAEAFF
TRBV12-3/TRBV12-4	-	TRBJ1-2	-	TGTGCCAGCAGTCCCGGGACGCCAAGGTCGGTTGACTATGGCTACACCTTC	CASSPGTPRSVDYGYTF
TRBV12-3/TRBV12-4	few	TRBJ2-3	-	TGTGCCAGCAGTTTAGAGGGACTCCAACACGATACGCAGTATTTT	CASSLEGLQHDTQYF
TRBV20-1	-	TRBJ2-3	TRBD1	TGCAGTGCTAGTGGGCAGGGGGACACAGATACGCAGTATTTT	CSASGQGDTDTQYF
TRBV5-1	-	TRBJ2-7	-	TGCGCCAGCAGCTTGGCCCTCCACCAAACCTACGAGCAGTACTTC	CASSLALHQTYEQYF
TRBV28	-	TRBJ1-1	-	TGTGCCAGCAGTTTCATCGGACAGATGAACACTGAAGCTTTCTTT	CASSFIGQMNTEAFF
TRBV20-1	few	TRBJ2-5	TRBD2	TGCAGTGCTAGTCCCCGGACTAGTGGTGAGACCCAGTACTTC	CSASPRTSGETQYF
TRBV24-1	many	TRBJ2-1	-	TGTGCCACCAGTGATCGCGCGGGGGCAACCAATGAGCAGTTCTTC	CATSDRAGATNEQFF
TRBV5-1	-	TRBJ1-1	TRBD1	TGCGCCAGCAGCTCGTCCGGGACAGGTGAAGCTTTCTTT	CASSSSGTGEAFF
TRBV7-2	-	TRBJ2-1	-	TGTGCCAGCAGCGACGACAGGCGAGGTGGCTATGAGCAGTTCTTC	CASSDDRRGGYEQFF
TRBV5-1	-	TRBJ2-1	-	TGCGCCAGCAGCTTAACCACGGTTTGGCCTCAGCAGTTCTTC	CASSLTTVWPQQFF
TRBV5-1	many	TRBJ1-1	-	TGCGCCAGCAGCTTGAATGCCGAAAACACTGAAGCTTTCTTT	CASSLNAENTEAFF
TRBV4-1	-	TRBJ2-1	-	TGCGCCAGCAGCCAAGATGATTTAGGTAATGAGCAGTTCTTC	CASSQDDLGNEQFF
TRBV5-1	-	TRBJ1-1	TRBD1	TGCGCCAGCAGCCCGGGACAGGGGCTTTGGAACACTGAAGCTTTCTTT	CASSPGQGLWNTEAFF
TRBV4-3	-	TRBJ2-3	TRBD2	TGCGCCAGCAGCCAAGTCCTGACTAGCGGGGCAGATACGCAGTATTTT	CASSQVLTSGADTQYF
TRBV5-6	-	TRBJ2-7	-	TGTGCCAGCAGCCCCTTGCTATCCTACGAGCAGTACTTC	CASSPLLSYEQYF
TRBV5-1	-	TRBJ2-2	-	TGCGCCAGCAGCTTCGGGCGGTCAGGCCAGGCCCCGAACACCGGGGAGCTGTTTTTT	CASSFGRSGQAPNTGELFF
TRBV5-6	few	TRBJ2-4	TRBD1	TGTGCCAGCAGCTTAATCCAGGGGGCGGGGGCCAAAAACATTCAGTACTTC	CASSLIQGAGAKNIQYF
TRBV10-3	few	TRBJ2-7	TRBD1	TGTGCCATCAGAACCGACAGGGAGAAGTACTTC	CAIRTDREKYF
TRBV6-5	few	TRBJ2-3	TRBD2	TGTGCCAGCAGTTACCACGGGGCTAGCGGGGGCCGCACAGATACGCAGTATTTT	CASSYHGASGGRTDTQYF
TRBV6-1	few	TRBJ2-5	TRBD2	TGTGCCAGCAGAGCGACTAGCGGGGGAGCAAGAAAAGAGACCCAGTACTTC	CASRATSGGARKETQYF
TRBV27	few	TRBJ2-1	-	TGTGCCAGCAGTTTATTTTGGACCAGCTCCTACAATGAGCAGTTCTTC	CASSLFWTSSYNEQFF
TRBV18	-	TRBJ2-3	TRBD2	TGTGCCAGCTCACCGGGGCGGGGGAATGATGCAGATACGCAGTATTTT	CASSPGRGNDADTQYF
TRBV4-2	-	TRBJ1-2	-	TGTGCCAGCAGCCAAGAGGGTAAGGGCCGCTACACCTTC	CASSQEGKGRYTF
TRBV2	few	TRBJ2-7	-	TGTGCCAGCAACGAAGAACGAAAGTACGAGCAGTACTTC	CASNEERKYEQYF
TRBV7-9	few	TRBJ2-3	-	TGTGCCAGCAGCTTCGCAGGCTCTGGCACAGATACGCAGTATTTT	CASSFAGSGTDTQYF